This TCR beta chain was obtained from a study of blood T cell repertoires in COVID-19. About the research overall: Sources were T cells, B-cell-depleted T cells, or PBMCs; the material itself was cDNA or gDNA.

V dropped 4 bases and J dropped 3; count of bases not matched to a gene: 7. Germline V lookup: CDR1 LGHDT, CDR2 YNNKEL (reference sequence). CDR3 length equals 16 residues. Authors' analysis steps: From reference gene primer amplification, estimates of nucleated cell counts were derived. Measured with immunoSEQ multiplex PCR; TCRdb has only the in-frame clones, and not every one. The V and J calls and clone size are taken from that table; D and trimming were inferred from the DNA. The sample comprises 310,000 or so clones, around 82% of which are singletons, and about 1.2% rests with the top ten. The chain carries TRBV3-1 (or the pseudogene TRBV3-2) and TRBJ2-7; 12 nucleotides align to TRBD2. Sequencing was done on a sample of peripheral blood. The receptor's source is a woman between 50 and 59 years old with acute or convalescent COVID-19. Written as DNA, the CDR3 is TGTGCCAGCAGCCCATCACTAGCGGGAGGTATCTACGAGCAGTACTTC. Translating it yields CASSPSLAGGIYEQYF.